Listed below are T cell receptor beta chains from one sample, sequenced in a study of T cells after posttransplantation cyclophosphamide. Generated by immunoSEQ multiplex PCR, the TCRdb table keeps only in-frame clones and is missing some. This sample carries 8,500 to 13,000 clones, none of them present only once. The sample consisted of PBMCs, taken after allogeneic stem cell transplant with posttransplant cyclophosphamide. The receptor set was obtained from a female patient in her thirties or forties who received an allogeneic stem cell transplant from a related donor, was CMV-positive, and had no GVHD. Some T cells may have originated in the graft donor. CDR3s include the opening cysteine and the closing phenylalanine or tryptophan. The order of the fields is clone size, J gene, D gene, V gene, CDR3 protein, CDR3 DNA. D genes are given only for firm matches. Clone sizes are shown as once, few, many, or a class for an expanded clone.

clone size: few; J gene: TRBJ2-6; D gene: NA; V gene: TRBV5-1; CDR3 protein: CASNAMGAAGANVLTF; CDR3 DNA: TGCGCCAGCAACGCAATGGGGGCAGCCGGGGCCAACGTCCTGACTTTC
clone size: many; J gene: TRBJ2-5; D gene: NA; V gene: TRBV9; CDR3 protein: CASSGSRGSGETQYF; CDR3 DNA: TGTGCCAGCAGCGGTAGCCGGGGGAGCGGGGAGACCCAGTACTTC
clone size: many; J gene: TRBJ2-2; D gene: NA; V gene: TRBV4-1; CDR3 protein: CASSQEAWGDGELFF; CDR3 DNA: TGCGCCAGCAGCCAAGAAGCTTGGGGGGACGGGGAGCTGTTTTTT
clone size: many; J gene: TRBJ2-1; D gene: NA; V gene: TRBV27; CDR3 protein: CASSPRRSSYNEQFF; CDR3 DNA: TGTGCCAGCAGCCCCCGGAGGAGCTCCTACAATGAGCAGTTCTTC
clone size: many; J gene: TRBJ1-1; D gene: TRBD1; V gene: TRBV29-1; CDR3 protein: CSVDLRGRGDTEAFF; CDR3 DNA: TGCAGCGTGGACCTCAGGGGGCGCGGGGACACTGAAGCTTTCTTT
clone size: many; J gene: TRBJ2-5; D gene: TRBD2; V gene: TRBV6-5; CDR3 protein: CASSYSLAGVSETQYF; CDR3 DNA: TGTGCCAGCAGTTACTCATTAGCGGGGGTATCGGAGACCCAGTACTTC
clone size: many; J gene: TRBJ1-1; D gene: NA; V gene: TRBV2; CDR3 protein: CASNLPDSLIGSWTEAFF; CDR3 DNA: TGTGCCAGCAATCTGCCGGACAGCCTAATAGGGTCGTGGACTGAAGCTTTCTTT
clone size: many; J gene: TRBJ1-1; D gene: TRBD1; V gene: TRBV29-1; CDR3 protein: CSVEGQGSTEAFF; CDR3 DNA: TGCAGCGTTGAGGGACAGGGCTCTACTGAAGCTTTCTTT
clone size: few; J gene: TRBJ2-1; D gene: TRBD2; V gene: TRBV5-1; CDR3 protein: CASSPPLWAGGDEQFF; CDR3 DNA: TGCGCCAGCAGCCCCCCTCTCTGGGCGGGGGGCGATGAGCAGTTCTTC
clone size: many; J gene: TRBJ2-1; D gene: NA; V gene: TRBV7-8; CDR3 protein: CASTSRERSEQFF; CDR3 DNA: TGTGCCAGCACGTCGAGGGAGCGGAGTGAGCAGTTCTTC